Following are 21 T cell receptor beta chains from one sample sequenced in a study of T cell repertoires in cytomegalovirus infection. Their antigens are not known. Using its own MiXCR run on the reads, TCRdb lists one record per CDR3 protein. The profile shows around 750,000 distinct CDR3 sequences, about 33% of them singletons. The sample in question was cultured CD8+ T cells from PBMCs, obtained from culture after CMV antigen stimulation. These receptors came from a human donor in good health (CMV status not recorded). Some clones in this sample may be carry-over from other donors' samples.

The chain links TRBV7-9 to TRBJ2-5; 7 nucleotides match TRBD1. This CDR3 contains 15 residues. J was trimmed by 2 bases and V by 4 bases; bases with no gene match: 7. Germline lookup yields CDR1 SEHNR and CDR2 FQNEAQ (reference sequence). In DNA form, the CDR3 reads TGTGCCAGCAGCTCACAGACAGGGTCGCAAGAGACCCAGTACTTC. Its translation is CASSSQTGSQETQYF.

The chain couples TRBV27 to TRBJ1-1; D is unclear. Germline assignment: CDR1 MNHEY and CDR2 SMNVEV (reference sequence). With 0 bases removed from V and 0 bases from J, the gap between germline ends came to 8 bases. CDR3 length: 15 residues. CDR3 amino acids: CASSLSPVMNTEAFF. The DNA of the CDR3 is TGTGCCAGCAGTTTATCCCCAGTTATGAACACTGAAGCTTTCTTT.

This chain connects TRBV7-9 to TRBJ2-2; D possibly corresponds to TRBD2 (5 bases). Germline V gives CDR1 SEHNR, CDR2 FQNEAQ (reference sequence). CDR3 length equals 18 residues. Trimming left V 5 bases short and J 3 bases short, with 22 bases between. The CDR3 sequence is CASSQSGGPHGDTGELFF. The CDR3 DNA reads TGTGCCAGCAGCCAGAGCGGCGGACCGCATGGGGACACCGGGGAGCTGTTTTTT.

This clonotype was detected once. CDR3 sequence: CSVEDRGRGGTGELFF. As DNA, the CDR3 is TGCAGCGTTGAAGATCGGGGCAGGGGGGGCACCGGGGAGCTGTTTTTT. The V and J genes are TRBV29-1 and TRBJ2-2; the D call may be TRBD1 or TRBD2 (7 bases each). The germline gives CDR1 SQVTM, CDR2 ANQGSEA. V gave up 0 bases and J gave up 4 bases, with 15 bases separating them. The CDR3 spans 16 residues.

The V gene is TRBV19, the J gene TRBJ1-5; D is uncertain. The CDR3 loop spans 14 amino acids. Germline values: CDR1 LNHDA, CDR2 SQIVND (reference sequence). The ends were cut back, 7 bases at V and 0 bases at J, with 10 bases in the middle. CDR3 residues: CASNRQSSNQPQHF. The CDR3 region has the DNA TGTGCCAGTAACCGGCAGAGTAGCAATCAGCCCCAGCATTTT.

CDR3 in DNA: TGTGCCAGCAGCTTGGGGGACGCCCAAGAGACCCAGTACTTC. Encoded protein: CASSLGDAQETQYF. This sequence joins TRBV5-4 and TRBJ2-5; the D call may be TRBD1 or TRBD2 (5 bases each). This CDR3 spans 14 amino acids. In germline, CDR1 is SGHNT, CDR2 YYREEE (reference sequence). With 0 bases removed from V and 1 base from J, the gap between germline ends came to 7 bases.

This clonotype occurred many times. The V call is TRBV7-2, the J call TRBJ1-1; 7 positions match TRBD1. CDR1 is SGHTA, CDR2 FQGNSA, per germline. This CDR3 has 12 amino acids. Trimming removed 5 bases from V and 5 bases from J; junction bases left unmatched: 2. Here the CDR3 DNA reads TGTGCCAGCAGCGCACAGGGGACTGAAGCTTTCTTT. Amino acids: CASSAQGTEAFF.

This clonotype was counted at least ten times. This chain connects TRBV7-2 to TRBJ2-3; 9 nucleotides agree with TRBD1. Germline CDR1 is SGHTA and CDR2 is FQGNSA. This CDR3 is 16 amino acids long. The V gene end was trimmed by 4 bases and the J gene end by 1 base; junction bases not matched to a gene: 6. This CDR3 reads CASSSHRTGGTDTQYF. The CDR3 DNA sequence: TGTGCCAGCAGCTCTCATCGGACAGGGGGCACAGATACGCAGTATTTT.

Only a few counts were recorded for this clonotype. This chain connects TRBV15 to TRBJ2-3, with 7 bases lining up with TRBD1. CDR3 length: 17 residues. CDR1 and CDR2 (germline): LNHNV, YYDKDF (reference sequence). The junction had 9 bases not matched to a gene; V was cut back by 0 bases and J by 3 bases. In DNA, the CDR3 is TGTGCCACCAGCAGAGATGACGAAGGGGGCATGACAGATACGCAGTATTTT. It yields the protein CATSRDDEGGMTDTQYF.

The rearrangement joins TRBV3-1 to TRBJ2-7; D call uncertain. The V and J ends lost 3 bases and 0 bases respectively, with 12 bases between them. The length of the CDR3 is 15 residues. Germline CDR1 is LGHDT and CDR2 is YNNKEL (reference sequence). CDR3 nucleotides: TGTGCCAGCAGCCAGGGTACTTTGACCTCCTACGAGCAGTACGTC. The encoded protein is CASSQGTLTSYEQYV.

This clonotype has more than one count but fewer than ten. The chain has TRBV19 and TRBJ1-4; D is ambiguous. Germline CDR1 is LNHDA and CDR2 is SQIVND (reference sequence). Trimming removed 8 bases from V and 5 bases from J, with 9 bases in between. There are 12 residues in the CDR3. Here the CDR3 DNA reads TGTGCCAGTCTTCAACCCAATGAAAAACTGTTTTTT. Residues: CASLQPNEKLFF.

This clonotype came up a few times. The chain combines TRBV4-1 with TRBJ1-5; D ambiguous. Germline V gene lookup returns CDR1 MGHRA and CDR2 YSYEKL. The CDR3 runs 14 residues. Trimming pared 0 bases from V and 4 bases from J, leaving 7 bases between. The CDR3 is CASSQDVGNQPQHF. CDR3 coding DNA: TGCGCCAGCAGCCAAGATGTGGGGAATCAGCCCCAGCATTTT.

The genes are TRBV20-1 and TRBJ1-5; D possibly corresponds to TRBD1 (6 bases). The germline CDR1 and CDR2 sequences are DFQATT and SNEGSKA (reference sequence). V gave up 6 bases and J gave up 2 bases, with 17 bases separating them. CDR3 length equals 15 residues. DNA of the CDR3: TGCAGTGCAAAGTACAGGGTCGGGCGCAATCAGCCCCAGCATTTT. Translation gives CSAKYRVGRNQPQHF.

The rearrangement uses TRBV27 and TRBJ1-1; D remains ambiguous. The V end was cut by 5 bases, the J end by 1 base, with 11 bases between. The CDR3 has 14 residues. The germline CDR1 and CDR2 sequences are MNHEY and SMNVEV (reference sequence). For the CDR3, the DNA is TGTGCCAGCAGTCTGAGCTTAGAGAACACTGAAGCTTTCTTT. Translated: CASSLSLENTEAFF.

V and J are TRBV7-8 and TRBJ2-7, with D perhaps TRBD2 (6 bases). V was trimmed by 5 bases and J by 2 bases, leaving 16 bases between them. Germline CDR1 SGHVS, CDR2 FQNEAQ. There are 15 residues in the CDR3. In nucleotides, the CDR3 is TGTGCCAGCAGCCAGATCGGGGGTTACGCCTACGAGCAGTACGTC. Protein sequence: CASSQIGGYAYEQYV.

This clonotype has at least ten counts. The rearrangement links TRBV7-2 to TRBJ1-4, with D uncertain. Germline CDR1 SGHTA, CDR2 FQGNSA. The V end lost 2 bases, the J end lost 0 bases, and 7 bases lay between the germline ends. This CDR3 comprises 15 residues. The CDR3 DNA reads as TGTGCCAGCAGCTTAACCTGGGCAACTAATGAAAAACTGTTTTTT. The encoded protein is CASSLTWATNEKLFF.

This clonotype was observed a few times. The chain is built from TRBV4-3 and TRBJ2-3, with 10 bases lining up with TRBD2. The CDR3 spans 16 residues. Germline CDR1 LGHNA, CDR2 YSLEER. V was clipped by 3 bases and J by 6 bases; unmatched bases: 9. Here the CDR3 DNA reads TGCGCCAGCAGCCACTTAAAGGAGCGGGGGGGGGATACGCAGTATTTT. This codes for CASSHLKERGGDTQYF.

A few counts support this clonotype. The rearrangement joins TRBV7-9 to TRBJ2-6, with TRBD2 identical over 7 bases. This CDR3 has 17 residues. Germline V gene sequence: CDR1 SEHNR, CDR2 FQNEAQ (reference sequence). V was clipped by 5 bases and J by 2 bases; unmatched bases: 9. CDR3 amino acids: CASSAGEGRAGANVLTF. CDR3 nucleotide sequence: TGTGCCAGCAGCGCGGGGGAGGGGCGCGCTGGGGCCAACGTCCTGACTTTC.

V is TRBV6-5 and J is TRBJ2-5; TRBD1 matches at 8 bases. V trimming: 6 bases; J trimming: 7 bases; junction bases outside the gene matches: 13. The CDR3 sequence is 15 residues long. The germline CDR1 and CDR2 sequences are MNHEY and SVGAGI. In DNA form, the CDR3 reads TGTGCCAGCAGCCAAGGCAACAGGGGGGAGGTGACCCAGTACTTC. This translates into CASSQGNRGEVTQYF.

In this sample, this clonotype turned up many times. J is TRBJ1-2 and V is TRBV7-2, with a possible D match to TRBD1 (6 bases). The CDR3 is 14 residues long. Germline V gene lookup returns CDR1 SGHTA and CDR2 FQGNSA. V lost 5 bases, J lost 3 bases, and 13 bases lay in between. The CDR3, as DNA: TGTGCCAGCAGCACCCACCCAGGGGACTATGGCTACACCTTC. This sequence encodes CASSTHPGDYGYTF.

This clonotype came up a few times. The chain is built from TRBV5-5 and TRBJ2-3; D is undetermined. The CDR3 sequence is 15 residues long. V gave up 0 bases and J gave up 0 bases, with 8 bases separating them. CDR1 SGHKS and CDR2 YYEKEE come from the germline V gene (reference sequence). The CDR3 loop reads CASSLVGKSTDTQYF. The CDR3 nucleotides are TGTGCCAGCAGCTTGGTTGGGAAGAGCACAGATACGCAGTATTTT.